The entry that follows covers one T cell receptor (beta chain) sequence. This entry belongs to a study of control samples from healthy donors and cancer patients. There are 16 residues in the CDR3. The germline CDR1 and CDR2 sequences are SEHNR and FQNEAQ (reference sequence). V was pared by 1 base and J by 2 bases, with 12 bases between. Measured with immunoSEQ multiplex PCR; TCRdb has only the in-frame clones, and not every one. The table has about 220,000 clones, roughly 94% seen once. The V gene is TRBV7-9, the J gene TRBJ1-5; perhaps TRBD1 as D (6 bases). The sequenced material came from blood. The source of this sequence is a man over 45 in good health. The DNA of the CDR3 is TGTGCCAGCAGCTTAGGGGCCAACAGGGGCAATCAGCCCCAGCATTTT. It yields the protein CASSLGANRGNQPQHF.